These T cell receptor beta chains were read from a single sample in a study of beta chain features in type 1 diabetes. Assay used: immunoSEQ multiplex PCR; TCRdb lists only in-frame clones, some missing. The sample lists nearly 350,000 clones; roughly 8% were seen once. The sequenced sample was central memory CD4+ T cells from blood. All receptors come from a woman aged 18-30 years in good health. The CDR3 runs from the conserved cysteine through the conserved F or W. The D gene is left open where the match is weak. A clone size is listed for some rows: how often the clone was seen (once, few, many), or a class if it is expanded.

TRBJ1-5 | . | few | TRBV28 | TGTGCCAGCCGGGACACCAATCAGCCCCAGCATTTT | CASRDTNQPQHF
TRBJ2-3 | TRBD2 | . | TRBV14 | TGTGCCAGCGGGGGACTAGCAGGCACAGATACGCAGTATTTT | CASGGLAGTDTQYF
TRBJ1-2 | TRBD1 | many | TRBV7-9 | TGTGCCAGCAGCTTAAGGGACAGGGATGGCTACACCTTC | CASSLRDRDGYTF
TRBJ2-3 | . | few | TRBV19 | TGTGCCAGTAGTATCGGTCAGGGAGCAGATACGCAGTATTTT | CASSIGQGADTQYF
TRBJ2-1 | . | . | TRBV7-9 | TGTGCCAGCAGCTTAGGACAGATCTACAATGAGCAGTTCTTC | CASSLGQIYNEQFF
TRBJ2-5 | TRBD2 | . | TRBV15 | TGTGCCACCAGCAGGGGACTAGCGGGCCAAGAGTTGGCCCAGTACTTC | CATSRGLAGQELAQYF
TRBJ1-4 | TRBD1 | few | TRBV4-1 | TGCGCCAGCAGCCAAGAGCTACCGGGACAGGCGGCAACTAATGAAAAACTGTTTTTT | CASSQELPGQAATNEKLFF
TRBJ1-1 | . | many | TRBV4-3 | TGCGCCAGCAGCAAGAACAGGGCGGGCACTGAAGCTTTCTTT | CASSKNRAGTEAFF
TRBJ2-5 | . | . | TRBV5-1 | TGCGCCAGCAGCTTTTCTCAAAGGGGTACCGGGGAGACCCAGTACTTC | CASSFSQRGTGETQYF
TRBJ2-5 | . | . | TRBV2 | TGTGCCAGCAGTGGGCAGGGCTCCCGAGAGACCCAGTACTTC | CASSGQGSRETQYF
TRBJ2-5 | . | few | TRBV4-1 | TGCGCCAGCAGCCAAGAGACTTGGCGGGTGGAGACCCAGTACTTC | CASSQETWRVETQYF
TRBJ2-1 | . | . | TRBV7-2 | TGTGCCAGCAGCCCCACCCACAATGAGCAGTTCTTC | CASSPTHNEQFF
TRBJ2-3 | . | . | TRBV27 | TGTGCCAGCAGTTTGGGCAGTTCTTTCGATACGCAGTATTTT | CASSLGSSFDTQYF
TRBJ1-3 | . | few | TRBV9 | TGTGCCAGCAGCGTAGATTGGGCAGGGGATGGAAACACCATATATTTT | CASSVDWAGDGNTIYF
TRBJ2-6 | TRBD1 | . | TRBV25-1 | TGTGCCAGCAGCGAGCTAGGGACAGGAATCTCTGGGGCCAACGTCCTGACTTTC | CASSELGTGISGANVLTF
TRBJ2-1 | TRBD2 | . | TRBV6-5 | TGTGCCAGCAGTAGGACTAGCGGGAACAATGAGCAGTTCTTC | CASSRTSGNNEQFF
TRBJ1-2 | TRBD1 | . | TRBV19 | TGTGCCAGTAGTATGTTGCCTACAGGGGGCAGAGGAGGCTACACCTTC | CASSMLPTGGRGGYTF
TRBJ2-7 | TRBD1 | . | TRBV28 | TGTGCCAGCACCATCAGCAGGGCAGGGGGCTTGTACGAGCAGTACTTC | CASTISRAGGLYEQYF
TRBJ2-2 | . | few | TRBV5-1 | TGCGCCAGCAGGCATATCGGGGACACCGGGGAGCTGTTTTTT | CASRHIGDTGELFF
TRBJ1-2 | . | . | TRBV27 | TGTGCCAGCAGGACGGGTACTAACTATGGCTACACCTTC | CASRTGTNYGYTF